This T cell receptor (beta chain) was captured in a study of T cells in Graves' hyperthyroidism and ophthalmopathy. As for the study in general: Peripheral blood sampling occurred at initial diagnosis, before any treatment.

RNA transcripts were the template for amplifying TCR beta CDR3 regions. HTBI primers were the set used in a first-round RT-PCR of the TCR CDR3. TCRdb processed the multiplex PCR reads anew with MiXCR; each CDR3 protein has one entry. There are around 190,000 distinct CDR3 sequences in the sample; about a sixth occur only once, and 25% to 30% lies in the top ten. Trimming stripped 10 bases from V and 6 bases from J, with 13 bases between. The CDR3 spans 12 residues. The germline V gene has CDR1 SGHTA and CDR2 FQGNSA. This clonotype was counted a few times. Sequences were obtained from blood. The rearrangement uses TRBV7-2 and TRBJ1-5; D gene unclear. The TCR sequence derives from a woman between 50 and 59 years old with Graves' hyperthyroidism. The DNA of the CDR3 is TGTGCCACATCGGGGTTCGGTCAGCCCCAGCATTTT. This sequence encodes CATSGFGQPQHF.